Below are 5 T cell receptor beta chains sequenced from a single sample in a study of T-cell memory formation after mild COVID-19. Each CDR3 protein is one row after TCRdb ran MiXCR on the 5' RACE reads. The sample shows some 40,000 distinct CDR3 sequences, about 6.1% of them seen only once. The specimen sequenced was PBMCs or a T cell subset sorted from them (not recorded which). Every receptor here comes from an adult who had mild COVID-19 (a few samples of this study predate the infection). Cell type and time point are not known.

This clonotype was counted many times. The chain links TRBV20-1 to TRBJ1-1; D ambiguous. CDR1 is DFQATT and CDR2 is SNEGSKA in the germline V gene (reference sequence). This CDR3 contains 13 residues. V shed 0 bases and J shed 5 bases, with 10 bases lying between them. In DNA, the CDR3 is TGCAGTGCTAGAGATCATCGTGGAACTGAAGCTTTCTTT. Protein: CSARDHRGTEAFF.

This clonotype was picked up a small number of times. The chain carries TRBV2 and TRBJ1-1, with no clear D. CDR1 and CDR2 from the germline V gene are SNHLY and FYNNEI. This CDR3 is 13 amino acids long. The germline V and J ends were trimmed by 3 bases and 6 bases, with 11 bases remaining between them. CDR3: CASSEGQFAEAFF. CDR3 nucleotides: TGTGCCAGCAGTGAGGGCCAGTTCGCTGAAGCTTTCTTT.

This rearrangement joins TRBV9 to TRBJ1-4, with D tentatively TRBD1 (6 bases). Trimming pared 3 bases from V and 6 bases from J, leaving 15 bases between. In germline, CDR1 is SGDLS, CDR2 YYNGEE. This CDR3 region has 15 residues. The CDR3 here is CASSATGTNHEKLFF. CDR3 bases: TGTGCCAGCAGCGCGACCGGGACAAATCATGAAAAACTGTTTTTT.

The chain recombines TRBV25-1 with TRBJ2-7; possible D gene TRBD1, 5 bases. This CDR3 comprises 12 residues. Trimming left V 4 bases short and J 8 bases short, with 12 bases between. CDR1 is MGHDK, CDR2 SYGVNS, per germline. CDR3 sequence: CASSGLRGKQYF. The CDR3 DNA is TGTGCCAGCAGTGGGCTTAGGGGAAAGCAGTACTTC.

The table lists this clonotype with many counts. The rearrangement uses TRBV5-1 and TRBJ1-2, with TRBD1 identical over 8 bases. From germline, CDR1 is SGHRS and CDR2 YFSETQ. The CDR3 loop spans 14 amino acids. The V segment lost 3 bases and the J segment 6 bases; nucleotides outside the gene matches: 7. CDR3 sequence: CASSWGQARHGYTF. The CDR3 DNA is TGCGCCAGCAGCTGGGGACAGGCGAGGCATGGCTACACCTTC.